This T cell receptor beta chain is from a study of blood T cell repertoires in COVID-19. Study-level information: Italy, Spain and the United States were the sources of the convalescent and acute COVID-19 samples. T cells, B-cell-depleted T cells, or PBMCs provided the cDNA or gDNA that served as material.

Sequencing used immunoSEQ multiplex PCR; TCRdb keeps in-frame clones, though not all of them. The sample comprises hundreds of thousands of clones, roughly 80% of which are singletons, and 9.5% to 15% rests with the top ten. Germline lookup yields CDR1 SGDLS and CDR2 YYNGEE. CDR3 length: 15 amino acids. Trimming took 1 base from V and 0 from J, leaving 9 bases between them. The rearrangement uses TRBV9 and TRBJ2-3, with D perhaps matching TRBD2 (5 bases). This clonotype was sampled from a woman aged 60-75 years with active or convalescent COVID-19. The sequenced material came from peripheral blood. This CDR3 is CASSVSSGSTDTQYF. CDR3 nucleotides: TGTGCCAGCAGCGTAAGTTCGGGGAGCACAGATACGCAGTATTTT.